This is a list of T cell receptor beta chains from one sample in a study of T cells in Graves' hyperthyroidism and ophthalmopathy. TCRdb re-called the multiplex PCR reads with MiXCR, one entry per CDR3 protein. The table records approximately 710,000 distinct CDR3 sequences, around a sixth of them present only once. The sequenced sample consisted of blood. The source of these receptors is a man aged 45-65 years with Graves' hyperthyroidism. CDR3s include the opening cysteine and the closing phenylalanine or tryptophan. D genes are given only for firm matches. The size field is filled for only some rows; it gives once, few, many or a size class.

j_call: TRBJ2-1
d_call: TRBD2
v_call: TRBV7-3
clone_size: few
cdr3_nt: TGTGCCAGCAGCTCCGCTCCTAGCGGGAGGTACAATGAGCAGTTCTTC
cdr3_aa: CASSSAPSGRYNEQFF

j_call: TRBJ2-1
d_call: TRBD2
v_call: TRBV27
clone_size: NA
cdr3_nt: TGTGCCAGCGCGAGGACTAGCGGGAGTGCCGATTATTGGCAGTTCTTC
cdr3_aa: CASARTSGSADYWQFF

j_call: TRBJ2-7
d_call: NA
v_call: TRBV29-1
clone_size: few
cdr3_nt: TGCAGCGTTGGTCGGGAGACCTACGAGCAGTACTTC
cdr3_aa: CSVGRETYEQYF

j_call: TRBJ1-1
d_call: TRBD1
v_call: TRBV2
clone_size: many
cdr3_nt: TGTGCCAGCAGTGATCTCGGGACAGGGATATCAGGAACTGAAGCTTTCTTT
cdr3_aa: CASSDLGTGISGTEAFF

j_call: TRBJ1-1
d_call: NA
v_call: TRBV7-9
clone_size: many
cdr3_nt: TGTGCCAGCAGCCCTTGGGGAACTGAAGCTTTCTTT
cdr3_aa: CASSPWGTEAFF

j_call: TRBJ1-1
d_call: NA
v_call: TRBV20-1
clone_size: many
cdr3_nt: TGCAGTGCTCCTAGGGGGAACACTGAAGCTTTCTTT
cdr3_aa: CSAPRGNTEAFF

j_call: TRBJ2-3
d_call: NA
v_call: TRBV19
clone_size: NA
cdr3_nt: TGTGCCAGTAGTATATCCGGTCTATTCACAGATACGCAGTATTTT
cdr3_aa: CASSISGLFTDTQYF

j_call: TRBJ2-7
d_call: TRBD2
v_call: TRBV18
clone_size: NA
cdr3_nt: TGTGCCAGCTCACCAAGCGGGAGGGCGAACGAGCAGTACTTC
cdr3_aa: CASSPSGRANEQYF

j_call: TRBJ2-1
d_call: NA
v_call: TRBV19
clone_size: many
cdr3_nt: TGTGCCGGAGGGGTGGGAAATGAGCAGTTCTTC
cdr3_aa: CAGGVGNEQFF

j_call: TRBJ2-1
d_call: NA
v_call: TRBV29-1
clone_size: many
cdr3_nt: TGCAGCGTTGAATGGACATACAATGAGCAGTTCTTC
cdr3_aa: CSVEWTYNEQFF

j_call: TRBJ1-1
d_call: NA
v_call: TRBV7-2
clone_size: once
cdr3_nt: TGTGCCAGCAGCTTAATGGCAGAATGGGGTGAAGCTTTCTTT
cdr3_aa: CASSLMAEWGEAFF

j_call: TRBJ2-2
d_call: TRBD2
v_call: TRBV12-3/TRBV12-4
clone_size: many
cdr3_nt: TGTGCCAGCAGTCAAACTAGCGGACCTACCGGGGAGCTGTTTTTT
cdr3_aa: CASSQTSGPTGELFF

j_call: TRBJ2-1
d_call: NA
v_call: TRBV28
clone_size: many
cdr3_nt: TGTGCCAGCAGCAGCGAAGCGCCGGACAATGAGCAGTTCTTC
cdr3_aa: CASSSEAPDNEQFF

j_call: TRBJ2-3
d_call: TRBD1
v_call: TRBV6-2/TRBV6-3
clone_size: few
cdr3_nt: TGTGCCAGCAGCCCCCTCGACAGGGCCACAGATACGCAGTATTTT
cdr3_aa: CASSPLDRATDTQYF

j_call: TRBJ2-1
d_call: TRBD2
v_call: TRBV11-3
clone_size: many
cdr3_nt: TGTGCCAGCAGTCCAGGCCCCCGACTAGCGGGGGGTGGGTACAATGAGCAGTTCTTC
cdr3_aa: CASSPGPRLAGGGYNEQFF

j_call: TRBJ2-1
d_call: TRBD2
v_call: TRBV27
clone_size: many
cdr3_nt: TGTGCCAGCAATCCTAGCGGGAGCCCCTACAATGAGCAGTTCTTC
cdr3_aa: CASNPSGSPYNEQFF

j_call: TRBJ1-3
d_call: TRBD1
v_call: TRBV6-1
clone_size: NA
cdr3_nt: TGTGCCAGCAGTGGATGGGGGGGACAGGGGGCGTATTTGGACACCATATATTTT
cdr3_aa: CASSGWGGQGAYLDTIYF

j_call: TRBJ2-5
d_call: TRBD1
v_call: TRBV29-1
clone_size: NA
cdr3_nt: TGCAGCGTTAAAGACAGGGGGCAAGCGGAGACCCAGTACTTC
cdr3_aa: CSVKDRGQAETQYF